These T cell receptor beta chains were read from a single sample in a study of blood T cell repertoires in COVID-19. Sequencing used immunoSEQ multiplex PCR; TCRdb keeps in-frame clones, though not all of them. The table records 300,000 to 350,000 clones, approximately 83% of them present only once. Sample: PBMCs or T cells enriched from blood (not recorded which). These receptors were taken from a man aged 25-45 years who had recovered from COVID-19. The CDR3 runs from the conserved cysteine through the conserved F or W. The order of the fields is J gene, D gene, V gene, clone size, CDR3 protein, CDR3 DNA. A D gene is named only where the DNA matches it firmly. The size field is filled for only some rows; it gives once, few, many or a size class.

TRBJ2-2 | . | TRBV6-1 | many | CASSDPAANTGELFF | TGTGCCAGCAGTGACCCAGCGGCGAACACCGGGGAGCTGTTTTTT
TRBJ1-1 | . | TRBV13 | . | CASRDARGDSTEAFF | TGTGCCAGCAGGGATGCACGAGGTGACAGCACTGAAGCTTTCTTT
TRBJ1-4 | . | TRBV5-1 | . | CASSLDRATNEKLFF | TGCGCCAGCAGCTTGGACAGGGCGACTAATGAAAAACTGTTTTTT
TRBJ1-5 | TRBD1 | TRBV4-1 | . | CASSQTGVQNQPQHF | TGCGCCAGCAGCCAGACAGGGGTTCAAAATCAGCCCCAGCATTTT
TRBJ1-4 | . | TRBV11-2 | . | CASSTWEKLFF | TGTGCCAGCAGCACTTGGGAAAAACTGTTTTTT
TRBJ1-3 | . | TRBV21-1 | . | CASSDRGRPVDTIYF | TGTGCCAGCAGCGACAGGGGCCGCCCCGTAGACACCATATATTTT
TRBJ2-2 | . | TRBV4-3 | . | CASNWGSGELFF | TGCGCCAGCAACTGGGGCTCCGGGGAGCTGTTTTTT
TRBJ2-3 | . | TRBV4-3 | . | CASSRGTDTQYF | TGCGCCAGCAGTCGCGGCACAGATACGCAGTATTTT
TRBJ2-3 | TRBD2 | TRBV23-1 | once | CASSPPFYPVRDWKRGTTDTQYF | TGCGCCAGCAGCCCCCCTTTTTACCCCGTCCGGGACTGGAAGCGGGGGACAACAGATACGCAGTATTTT
TRBJ1-1 | TRBD1 | TRBV29-1 | once | CNARQGANTEAFF | TGCAACGCAAGACAGGGGGCGAACACTGAAGCTTTCTTT
TRBJ1-2 | . | TRBV2 | once | CASSRGLDYGYTF | TGTGCCAGCAGTCGGGGATTGGACTATGGCTACACCTTC
TRBJ2-5 | TRBD1 | TRBV6-5 | once | CASRGQGGQETQYF | TGTGCCAGCAGGGGACAGGGTGGGCAGGAGACCCAGTACTTC
TRBJ1-1 | TRBD1 | TRBV2 | . | CATSAGTGNTEAFF | TGTGCCACCTCGGCGGGGACAGGGAACACTGAAGCTTTCTTT
TRBJ1-1 | . | TRBV5-4 | . | CASSLDSREAFF | TGTGCCAGCAGCCTGGACAGTCGTGAAGCTTTCTTT
TRBJ1-2 | . | TRBV7-2 | once | CASSLRLLGRNYGYTF | TGTGCCAGCAGCTTACGATTGTTGGGCAGGAACTATGGCTACACCTTC
TRBJ1-5 | . | TRBV6-5 | . | CASRIGGLSNQPQHF | TGTGCCAGCAGGATAGGGGGATTGAGCAATCAGCCCCAGCATTTT
TRBJ1-5 | . | TRBV2 | . | CASSRRGNQPQHF | TGTGCCAGCTCAAGGAGAGGGAATCAGCCCCAGCATTTT
TRBJ2-1 | TRBD1 | TRBV24-1 | . | CATSDSRETGPYNEQFF | TGTGCCACCAGTGATAGTAGAGAGACAGGGCCTTACAATGAGCAGTTCTTC
TRBJ2-5 | TRBD1 | TRBV9 | . | CASSVTGQGLQETQYF | TGTGCCAGCAGCGTAACGGGACAGGGTCTTCAAGAGACCCAGTACTTC
TRBJ1-2 | TRBD1 | TRBV5-1 | . | CASSPGQGEVRGGYTF | TGCGCCAGCAGCCCGGGACAGGGGGAGGTTAGAGGTGGCTACACCTTC
TRBJ1-6 | TRBD1 | TRBV11-2 | . | CASSLAPGGRTAYNSPLHF | TGTGCCAGCAGCTTAGCCCCAGGGGGTAGGACAGCTTATAATTCACCCCTCCACTTT
TRBJ1-4 | . | TRBV6-5 | . | CASSLGGANEKLFF | TGTGCCAGCAGTTTAGGAGGGGCCAATGAAAAACTGTTTTTT
TRBJ1-4 | TRBD1 | TRBV9 | . | CASSGDPDRDANEKLFF | TGTGCCAGCAGCGGGGATCCCGACAGGGATGCTAATGAAAAACTGTTTTTT
TRBJ2-1 | . | TRBV20-1 | . | CSVRTGEQFF | TGCAGTGTTCGGACTGGTGAGCAGTTCTTC
TRBJ1-1 | TRBD1 | TRBV2 | . | CASRTDRGGTEAFF | TGTGCCAGCAGGACGGACAGGGGAGGCACTGAAGCTTTCTTT
TRBJ1-4 | TRBD1 | TRBV5-1 | . | CASSQGDFEKLFF | TGCGCCAGCAGCCAGGGGGACTTCGAAAAACTGTTTTTT
TRBJ1-2 | . | TRBV10-3 | few | CAISESTQGYGYTF | TGTGCCATCAGTGAGTCGACCCAGGGATATGGCTACACCTTC
TRBJ1-1 | . | TRBV2 | few | CASSASEAFF | TGTGCCAGCAGTGCGAGTGAAGCTTTCTTT
TRBJ2-2 | . | TRBV5-1 | . | CASSSRIITGELFF | TGCGCCAGCAGCTCGAGGATCATTACCGGGGAGCTGTTTTTT
TRBJ1-6 | . | TRBV27 | once | CASSPVYPDSPLHF | TGTGCCAGCAGTCCCGTCTACCCTGATTCACCCCTCCACTTT
TRBJ1-1 | . | TRBV3-1/TRBV3-2 | . | CASSTPTGNTEAFF | TGTGCCAGCAGCACACCGACAGGGAACACTGAAGCTTTCTTT
TRBJ2-1 | TRBD2 | TRBV19 | . | CASRSSGGLQFF | TGTGCCAGTAGGTCTAGCGGGGGGTTGCAGTTCTTC
TRBJ1-1 | TRBD1 | TRBV7-9 | . | CASSTILRTGKAEAFF | TGTGCCAGCAGCACCATACTTCGGACAGGGAAGGCTGAAGCTTTCTTT